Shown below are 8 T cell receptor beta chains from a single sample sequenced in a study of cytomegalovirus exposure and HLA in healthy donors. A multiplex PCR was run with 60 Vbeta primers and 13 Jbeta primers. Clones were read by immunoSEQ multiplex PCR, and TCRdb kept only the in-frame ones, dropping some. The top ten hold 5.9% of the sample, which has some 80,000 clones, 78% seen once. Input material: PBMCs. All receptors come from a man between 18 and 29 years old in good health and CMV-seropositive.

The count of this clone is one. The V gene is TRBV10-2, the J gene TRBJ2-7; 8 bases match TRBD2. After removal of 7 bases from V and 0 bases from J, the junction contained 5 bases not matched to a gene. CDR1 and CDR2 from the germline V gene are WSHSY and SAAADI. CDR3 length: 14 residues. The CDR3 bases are TGCGCCAGCAACCTGAGCGGGAGCTCCTACGAGCAGTACTTC. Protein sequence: CASNLSGSSYEQYF.

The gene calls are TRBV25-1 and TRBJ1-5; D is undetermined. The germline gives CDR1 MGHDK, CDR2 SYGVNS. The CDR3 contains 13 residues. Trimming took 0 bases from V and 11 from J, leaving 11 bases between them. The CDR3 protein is CASSEYGSPSQHF. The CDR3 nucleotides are TGTGCCAGCAGTGAATATGGGAGCCCGTCCCAGCATTTT.

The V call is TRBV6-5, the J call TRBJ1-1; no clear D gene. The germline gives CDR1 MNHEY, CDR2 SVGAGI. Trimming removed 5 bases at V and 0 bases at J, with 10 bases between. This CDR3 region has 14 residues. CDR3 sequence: CASSRNTVNTEAFF. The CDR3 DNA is TGTGCCAGCAGTCGAAATACAGTGAACACTGAAGCTTTCTTT.

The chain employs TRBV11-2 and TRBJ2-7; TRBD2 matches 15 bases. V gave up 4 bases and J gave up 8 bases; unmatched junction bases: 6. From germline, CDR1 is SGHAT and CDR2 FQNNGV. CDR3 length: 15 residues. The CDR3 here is CASSSRTSGRAKQYF. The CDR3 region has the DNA TGTGCCAGCAGCTCCAGGACTAGCGGGAGGGCCAAGCAGTACTTC.

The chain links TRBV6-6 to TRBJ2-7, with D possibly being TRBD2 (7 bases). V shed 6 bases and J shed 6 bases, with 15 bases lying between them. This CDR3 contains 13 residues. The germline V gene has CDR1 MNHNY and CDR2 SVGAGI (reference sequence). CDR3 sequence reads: CASSPVGGREQYF. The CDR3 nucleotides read TGTGCCAGCAGCCCCGTCGGGGGGCGCGAGCAGTACTTC.

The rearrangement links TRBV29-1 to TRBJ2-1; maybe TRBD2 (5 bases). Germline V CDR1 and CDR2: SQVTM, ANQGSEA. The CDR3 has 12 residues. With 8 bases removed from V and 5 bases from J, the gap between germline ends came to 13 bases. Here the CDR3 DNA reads TGCAGCACCCGGACTTTAAACAATGAGCAGTTCTTC. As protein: CSTRTLNNEQFF.

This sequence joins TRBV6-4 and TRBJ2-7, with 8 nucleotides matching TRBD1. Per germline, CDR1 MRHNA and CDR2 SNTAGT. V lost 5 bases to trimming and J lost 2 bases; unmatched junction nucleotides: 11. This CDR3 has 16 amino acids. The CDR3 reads CASSNGGQGPTYEQYF. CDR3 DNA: TGTGCCAGCAGTAACGGAGGACAGGGCCCGACCTACGAGCAGTACTTC.

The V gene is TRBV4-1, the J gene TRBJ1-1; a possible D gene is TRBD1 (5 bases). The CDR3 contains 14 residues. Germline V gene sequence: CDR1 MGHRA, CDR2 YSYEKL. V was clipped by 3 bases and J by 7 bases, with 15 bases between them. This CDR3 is CASSHVDSAVEAFF. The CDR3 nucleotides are TGCGCCAGCAGCCACGTCGACAGTGCTGTTGAAGCTTTCTTT.